What follows describes a single T cell receptor beta chain. Authors' data handling: Estimates of nucleated cell counts were drawn from the amplification of reference gene primers. This table comes from immunoSEQ multiplex PCR, and its TCRdb copy is limited to in-frame clones, with some not included. V, J and clone size were drawn from that table, and D and trimming were deduced from the DNA. The table shows some 390,000 clones, with roughly nine tenths occurring only once. The sample comes from a study of blood T cell repertoires in COVID-19. Participant age was roughly 18 to 90 years, and participants resided in approximately 25 US areas. CDR1 and CDR2 (germline): LGHDT, YNNKEL (reference sequence). This CDR3 has 16 residues. V was cut by 0 bases and J by 0 bases, with 11 bases left in between.

The sequence was obtained from a woman under 40 who had recovered from COVID-19. The sample was PBMCs or T cells enriched from blood (not recorded which). The V gene is TRBV3-1 (or the pseudogene TRBV3-2), the J gene TRBJ1-1; D remains unclear. Here the CDR3 reads CASSQDQSNLNTEAFF. The CDR3 DNA reads as TGTGCCAGCAGCCAAGATCAGTCAAATCTGAACACTGAAGCTTTCTTT.